These 6 T cell receptor beta chains came from one sample sequenced in a study of T-cell memory formation after mild COVID-19. In TCRdb, the 5' RACE reads were re-called with MiXCR into one record per CDR3 protein. The data hold roughly 370,000 distinct CDR3 sequences, with roughly 15% observed a single time. The specimen sequenced was PBMCs or a T cell subset sorted from them (not recorded which). Receptors originate from a man aged 18 to 30 who had mild COVID-19 (a few samples of this study predate the infection). Cell type and time point are not known.

The J gene is TRBJ2-3, the V gene TRBV9; either TRBD1 or TRBD2 may fit D (7 bases each). Between the trimmed V and J ends, which lost 3 bases and 0 bases, there was a span of 14 bases. Germline values: CDR1 SGDLS, CDR2 YYNGEE. The CDR3 spans 16 residues. This CDR3 reads CASSAPGGVSTDTQYF. DNA for the CDR3: TGTGCCAGCAGCGCGCCAGGGGGGGTAAGCACAGATACGCAGTATTTT.

The chain recombines TRBV12-3 or TRBV12-4 with TRBJ1-5; no clear D gene. Trimming took 7 bases from V and 1 from J, leaving 14 bases between them. The CDR3 loop spans 15 amino acids. The CDR3 spells CASTARRGSNQPQHF. CDR3 nucleotides: TGTGCCAGCACAGCCCGGCGCGGCAGCAATCAGCCCCAGCATTTT.

The V and J genes are TRBV18 and TRBJ1-5; D perhaps matches TRBD1 (5 bases). Germline V gives CDR1 KGHSH, CDR2 LQKENI. V was cut by 3 bases and J by 5 bases, with 8 bases left in between. The CDR3 contains 13 residues. The CDR3 DNA sequence: TGTGCCAGCTCACCGTCACAGGATCAGCCCCAGCATTTT. Its protein is CASSPSQDQPQHF.

This clonotype was counted between two and nine times. The V gene is TRBV5-6, the J gene TRBJ2-1; 7 positions match TRBD2. From germline, CDR1 is SGHDT and CDR2 YYEEEE. CDR3 size: 14 residues. After removal of 0 bases from V and 4 bases from J, the junction contained 1 base not matched to a gene. The CDR3 sequence is CASSLVGGYNEQFF. In nucleotides, the CDR3 is TGTGCCAGCAGCTTGGTCGGGGGGTACAATGAGCAGTTCTTC.

This clonotype has just a few counts. This chain uses TRBV5-1 with TRBJ2-5; 12 bases are shared with TRBD1. The junction had 5 bases not matched to a gene; V was cut back by 4 bases and J by 1 base. This CDR3 is built from 16 residues. Germline CDR1 reads SGHRS; CDR2 reads YFSETQ. CDR3 residues: CASSVGTGGSQETQYF. The CDR3 nucleotides read TGCGCCAGCAGCGTTGGGACAGGGGGCTCCCAAGAGACCCAGTACTTC.

The V call is TRBV4-2, the J call TRBJ2-2; TRBD1 matches 9 bases. The ends lost 4 bases at V and 6 bases at J; junction bases unmatched: 6. This CDR3 is built from 15 residues. The V gene's germline CDR1 is LGHNA and CDR2 YNFKEQ. CDR3: CASSRDRASSGELFF. DNA for the CDR3: TGTGCCAGCAGCCGGGACAGGGCCTCGTCCGGGGAGCTGTTTTTT.